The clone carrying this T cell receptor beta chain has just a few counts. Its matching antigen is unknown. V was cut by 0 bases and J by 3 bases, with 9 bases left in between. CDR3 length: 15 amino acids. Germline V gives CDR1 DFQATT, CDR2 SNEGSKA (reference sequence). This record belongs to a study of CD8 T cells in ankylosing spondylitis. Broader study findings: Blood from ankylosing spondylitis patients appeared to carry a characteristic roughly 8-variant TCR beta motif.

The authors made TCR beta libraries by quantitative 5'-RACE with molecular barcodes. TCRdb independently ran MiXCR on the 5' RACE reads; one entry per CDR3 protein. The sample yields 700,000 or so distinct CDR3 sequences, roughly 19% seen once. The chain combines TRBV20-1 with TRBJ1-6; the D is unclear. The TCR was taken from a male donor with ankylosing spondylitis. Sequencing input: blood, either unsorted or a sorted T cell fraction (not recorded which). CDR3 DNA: TGCAGTGCTAGAGATTCATTGAACTATAATTCACCCCTCCACTTT. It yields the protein CSARDSLNYNSPLHF.